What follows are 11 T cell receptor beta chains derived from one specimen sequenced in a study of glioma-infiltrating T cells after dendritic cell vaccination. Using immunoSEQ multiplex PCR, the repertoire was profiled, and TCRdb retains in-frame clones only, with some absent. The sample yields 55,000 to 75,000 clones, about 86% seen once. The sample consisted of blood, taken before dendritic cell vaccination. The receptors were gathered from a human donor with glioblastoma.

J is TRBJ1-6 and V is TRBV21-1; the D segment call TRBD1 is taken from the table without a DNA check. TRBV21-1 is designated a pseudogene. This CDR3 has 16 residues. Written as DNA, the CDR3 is TGTGCCAGCAGCACCGGACAGGGAGAGAAGGATTCACCCCTCCACTTT. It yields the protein CASSTGQGEKDSPLHF.

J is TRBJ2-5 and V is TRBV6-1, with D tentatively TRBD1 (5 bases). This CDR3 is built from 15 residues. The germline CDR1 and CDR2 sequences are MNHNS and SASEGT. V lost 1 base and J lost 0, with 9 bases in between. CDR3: CASSEVLGDQETQYF. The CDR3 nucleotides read TGTGCCAGCAGTGAAGTCCTAGGGGACCAAGAGACCCAGTACTTC.

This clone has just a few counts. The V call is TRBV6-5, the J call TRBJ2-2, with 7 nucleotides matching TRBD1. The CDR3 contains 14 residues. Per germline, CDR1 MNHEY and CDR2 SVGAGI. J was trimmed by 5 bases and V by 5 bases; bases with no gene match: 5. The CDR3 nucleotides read TGTGCCAGCAGTACACGGGACAGTACCGGGGAGCTGTTTTTT. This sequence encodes CASSTRDSTGELFF.

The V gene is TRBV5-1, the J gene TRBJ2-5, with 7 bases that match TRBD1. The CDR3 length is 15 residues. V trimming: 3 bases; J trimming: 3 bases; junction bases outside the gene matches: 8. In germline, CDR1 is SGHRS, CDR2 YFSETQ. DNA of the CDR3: TGCGCCAGCAGCTCGAACCCGGGACAGAAAGAGACCCAGTACTTC. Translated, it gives CASSSNPGQKETQYF.

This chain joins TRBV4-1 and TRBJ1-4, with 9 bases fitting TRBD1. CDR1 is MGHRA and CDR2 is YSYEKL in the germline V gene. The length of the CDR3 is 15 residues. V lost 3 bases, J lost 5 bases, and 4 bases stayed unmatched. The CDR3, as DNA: TGCGCCAGCAGCCACGGGGACAGGGCCAATGAAAAACTGTTTTTT. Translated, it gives CASSHGDRANEKLFF.

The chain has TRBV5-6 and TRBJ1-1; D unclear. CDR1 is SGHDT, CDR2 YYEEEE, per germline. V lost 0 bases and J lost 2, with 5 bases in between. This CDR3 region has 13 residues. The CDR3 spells CASSLVRNTEAFF. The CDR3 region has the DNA TGTGCCAGCAGCTTGGTGCGAAACACTGAAGCTTTCTTT. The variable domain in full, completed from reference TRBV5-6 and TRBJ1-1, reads DAGVTQSPTHLIKTRGQQVTLRCSPKSGHDTVSWYQQALGQGPQFIFQYYEEEERQRGNFPDRFSGHQFPNYSSELNVNALLLGDSALYLCASSLVRNTEAFFGQGTRLTVV.

The CDR3 loop reads CASSEDRPEVYNEQFF. CDR3 DNA: TGTGCCAGCAGTGAGGACAGGCCCGAGGTCTACAATGAGCAGTTCTTC. The gene calls are TRBV2 and TRBJ2-1; 7 positions match TRBD1. Germline V CDR1 and CDR2: SNHLY, FYNNEI. V was clipped by 3 bases and J by 3 bases; unmatched bases: 8. There are 16 residues in the CDR3.

This CDR3 is CASSNRAGRNSPLHF. The CDR3 DNA follows: TGTGCCAGCAGCAATCGGGCAGGGCGGAATTCACCCCTCCACTTT. V gene TRBV2 combines with J gene TRBJ1-6; D might be TRBD1 (5 bases). The germline gives CDR1 SNHLY, CDR2 FYNNEI. Trimming took 6 bases from V and 7 from J, leaving 16 bases between them. This CDR3 has 15 amino acids.

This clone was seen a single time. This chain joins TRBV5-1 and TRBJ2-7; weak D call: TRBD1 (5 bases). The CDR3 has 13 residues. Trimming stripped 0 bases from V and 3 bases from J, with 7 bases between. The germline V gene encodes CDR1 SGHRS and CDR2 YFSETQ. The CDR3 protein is CASSLGQFYEQYF. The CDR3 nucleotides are TGCGCCAGCAGCTTGGGACAGTTCTACGAGCAGTACTTC.

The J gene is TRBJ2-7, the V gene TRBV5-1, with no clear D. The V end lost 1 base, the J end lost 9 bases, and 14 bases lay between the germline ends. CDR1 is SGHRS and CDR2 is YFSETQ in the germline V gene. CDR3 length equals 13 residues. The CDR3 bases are TGCGCCAGCAGCTTGAACACAGACGTTGGGCAGTACTTC. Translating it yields CASSLNTDVGQYF.

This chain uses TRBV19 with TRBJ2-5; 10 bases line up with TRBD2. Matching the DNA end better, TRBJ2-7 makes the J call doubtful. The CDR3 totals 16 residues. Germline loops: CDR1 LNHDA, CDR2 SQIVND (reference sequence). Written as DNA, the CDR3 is TGTGCCAGTAGTAATGAGCCTAGCGGGGGCGACTACGAGCAGTACTTC. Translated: CASSNEPSGGDYEQYF.